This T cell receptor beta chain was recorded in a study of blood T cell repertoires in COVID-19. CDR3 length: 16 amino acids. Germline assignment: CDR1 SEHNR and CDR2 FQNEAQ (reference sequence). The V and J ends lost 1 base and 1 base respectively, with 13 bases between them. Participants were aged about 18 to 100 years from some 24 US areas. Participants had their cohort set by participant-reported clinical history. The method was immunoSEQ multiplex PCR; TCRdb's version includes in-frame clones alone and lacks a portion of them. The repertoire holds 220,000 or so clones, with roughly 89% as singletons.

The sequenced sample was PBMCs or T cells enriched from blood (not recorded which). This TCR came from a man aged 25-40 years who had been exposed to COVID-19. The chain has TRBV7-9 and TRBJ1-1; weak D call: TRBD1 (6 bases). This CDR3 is CASSLGDTLRNTEAFF. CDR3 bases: TGTGCCAGCAGCTTAGGGGACACCTTAAGGAACACTGAAGCTTTCTTT.